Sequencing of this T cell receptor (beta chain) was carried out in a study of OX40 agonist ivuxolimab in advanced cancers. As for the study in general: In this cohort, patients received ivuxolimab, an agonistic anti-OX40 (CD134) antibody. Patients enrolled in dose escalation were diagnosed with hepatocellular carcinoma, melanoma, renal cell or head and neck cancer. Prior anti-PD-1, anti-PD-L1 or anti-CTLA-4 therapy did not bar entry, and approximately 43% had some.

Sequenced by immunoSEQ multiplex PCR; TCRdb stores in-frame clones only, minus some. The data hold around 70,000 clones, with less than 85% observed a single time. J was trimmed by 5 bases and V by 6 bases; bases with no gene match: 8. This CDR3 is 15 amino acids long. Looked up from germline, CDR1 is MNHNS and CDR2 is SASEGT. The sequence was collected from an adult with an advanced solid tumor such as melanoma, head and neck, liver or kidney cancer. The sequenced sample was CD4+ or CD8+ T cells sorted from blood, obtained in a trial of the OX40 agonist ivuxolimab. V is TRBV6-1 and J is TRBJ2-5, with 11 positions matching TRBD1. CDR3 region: CASRIGQGARETQYF. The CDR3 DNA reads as TGTGCCAGCAGGATCGGACAGGGGGCGCGGGAGACCCAGTACTTC.